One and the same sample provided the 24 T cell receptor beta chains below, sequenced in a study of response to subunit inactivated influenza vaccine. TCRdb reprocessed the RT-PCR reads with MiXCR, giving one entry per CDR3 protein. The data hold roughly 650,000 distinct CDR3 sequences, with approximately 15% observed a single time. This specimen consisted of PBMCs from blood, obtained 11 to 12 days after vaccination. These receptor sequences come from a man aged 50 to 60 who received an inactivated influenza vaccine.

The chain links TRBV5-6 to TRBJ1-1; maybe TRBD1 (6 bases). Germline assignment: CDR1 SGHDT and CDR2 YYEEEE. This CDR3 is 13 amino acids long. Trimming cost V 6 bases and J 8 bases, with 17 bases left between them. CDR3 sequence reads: CASNFLQGTEAFF. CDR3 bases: TGTGCCAGCAACTTCTTGCAGGGGACGGAAGCTTTCTTT.

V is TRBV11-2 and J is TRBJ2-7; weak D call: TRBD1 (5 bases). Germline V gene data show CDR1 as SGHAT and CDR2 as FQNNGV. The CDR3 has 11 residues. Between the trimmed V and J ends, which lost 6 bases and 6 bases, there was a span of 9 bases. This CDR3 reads CASRVGLEQYF. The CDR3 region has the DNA TGTGCCAGCAGGGTGGGGCTCGAGCAGTACTTC.

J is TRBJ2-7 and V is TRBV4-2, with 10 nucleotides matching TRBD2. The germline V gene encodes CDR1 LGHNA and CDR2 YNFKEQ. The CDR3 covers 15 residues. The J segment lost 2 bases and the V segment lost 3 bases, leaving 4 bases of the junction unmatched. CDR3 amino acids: CASSHQLAGAYEQYF. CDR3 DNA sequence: TGTGCCAGCAGCCACCAGCTAGCGGGGGCCTACGAGCAGTACTTC.

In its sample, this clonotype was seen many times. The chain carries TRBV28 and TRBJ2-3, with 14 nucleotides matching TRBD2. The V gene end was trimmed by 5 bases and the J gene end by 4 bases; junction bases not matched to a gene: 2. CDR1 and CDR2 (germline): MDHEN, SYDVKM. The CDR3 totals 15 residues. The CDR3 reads CASSGTSGSADTQYF. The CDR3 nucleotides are TGTGCCAGCAGTGGGACTAGCGGGAGTGCAGATACGCAGTATTTT.

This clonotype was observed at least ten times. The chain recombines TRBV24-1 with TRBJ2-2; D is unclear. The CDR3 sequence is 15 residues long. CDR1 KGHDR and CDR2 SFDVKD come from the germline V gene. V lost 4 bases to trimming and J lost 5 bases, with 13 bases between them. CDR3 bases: TGTGCCACCAGTGACCAACGGGCCCCTACCGGGGAGCTGTTTTTT. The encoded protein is CATSDQRAPTGELFF.

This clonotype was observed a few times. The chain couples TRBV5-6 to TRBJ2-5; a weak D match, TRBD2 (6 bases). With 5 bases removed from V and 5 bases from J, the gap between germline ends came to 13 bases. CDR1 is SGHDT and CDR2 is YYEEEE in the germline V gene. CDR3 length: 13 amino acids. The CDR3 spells CASRESGLETQYF. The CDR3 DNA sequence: TGTGCCAGCAGAGAGAGCGGGTTGGAGACCCAGTACTTC.

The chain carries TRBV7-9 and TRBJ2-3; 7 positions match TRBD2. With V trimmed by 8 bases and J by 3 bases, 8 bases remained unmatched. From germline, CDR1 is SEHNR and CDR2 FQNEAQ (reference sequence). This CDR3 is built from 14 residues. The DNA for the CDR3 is TGTGCCAGCCTTTACGCGGGAGATACAGATACGCAGTATTTT. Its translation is CASLYAGDTDTQYF.

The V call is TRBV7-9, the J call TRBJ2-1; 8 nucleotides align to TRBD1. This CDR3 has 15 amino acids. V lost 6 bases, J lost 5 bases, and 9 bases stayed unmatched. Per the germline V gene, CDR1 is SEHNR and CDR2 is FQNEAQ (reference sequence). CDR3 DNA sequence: TGTGCCAGCAGGGGAGACAGGGGCCTTGACAATGAGCAGTTCTTC. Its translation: CASRGDRGLDNEQFF.

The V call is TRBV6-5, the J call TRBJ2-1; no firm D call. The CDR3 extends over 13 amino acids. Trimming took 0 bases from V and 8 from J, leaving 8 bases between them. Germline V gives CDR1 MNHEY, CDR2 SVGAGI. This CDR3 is CASSYSDIYEQFF. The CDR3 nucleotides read TGTGCCAGCAGTTACTCGGATATATATGAGCAGTTCTTC.

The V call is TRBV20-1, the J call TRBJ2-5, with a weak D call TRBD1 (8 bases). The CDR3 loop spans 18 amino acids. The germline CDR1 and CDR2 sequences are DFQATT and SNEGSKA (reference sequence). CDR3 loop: CRGQAPGLAGPRRETQYF. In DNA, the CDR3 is TGCAGGGGACAGGCTCCGGGATTAGCGGGCCCTCGAAGGGAGACCCAGTACTTC.

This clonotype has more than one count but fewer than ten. This CDR3 reads CASTPSLDEQYF. The CDR3 DNA is TGTGCCAGCACCCCCTCGTTGGACGAGCAGTACTTC. This chain joins TRBV12-3 or TRBV12-4 and TRBJ2-7; D unclear. V lost 7 bases to trimming and J lost 5 bases, with 12 bases between them. CDR3 length equals 12 residues.

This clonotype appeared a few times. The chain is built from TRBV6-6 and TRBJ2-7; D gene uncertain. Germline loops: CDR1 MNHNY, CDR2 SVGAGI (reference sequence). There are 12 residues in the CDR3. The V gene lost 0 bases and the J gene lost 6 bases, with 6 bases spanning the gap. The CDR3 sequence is CASSYSTPEQYF. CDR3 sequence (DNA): TGTGCCAGCAGTTACTCGACGCCCGAGCAGTACTTC.

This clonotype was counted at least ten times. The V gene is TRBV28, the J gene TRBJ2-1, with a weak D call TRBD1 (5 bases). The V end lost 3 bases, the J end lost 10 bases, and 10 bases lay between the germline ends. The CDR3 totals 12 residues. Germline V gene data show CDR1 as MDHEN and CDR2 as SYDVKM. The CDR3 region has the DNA TGTGCCAGCAGTTTTGGGGCGAGGGAGCAGTTCTTC. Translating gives CASSFGAREQFF.

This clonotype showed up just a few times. CDR3 in amino acids: CASSDEASGGTDTQYF. CDR3 coding DNA: TGCGCCAGCAGTGATGAGGCTAGCGGAGGCACAGATACGCAGTATTTT. This sequence joins TRBV10-1 and TRBJ2-3; TRBD2 aligns across 7 bases. CDR1 WNHNN and CDR2 SYGVQD come from the germline V gene (reference sequence). J gave up 1 base and V 3 bases, and 7 bases lay outside the gene matches. CDR3 size: 16 residues.

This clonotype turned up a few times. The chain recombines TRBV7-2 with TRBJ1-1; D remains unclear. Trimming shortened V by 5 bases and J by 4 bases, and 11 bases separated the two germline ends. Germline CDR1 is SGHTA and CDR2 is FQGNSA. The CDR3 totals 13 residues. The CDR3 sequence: CASSTGTSTEAFF. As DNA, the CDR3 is TGTGCCAGCAGCACCGGTACTTCCACTGAAGCTTTCTTT.

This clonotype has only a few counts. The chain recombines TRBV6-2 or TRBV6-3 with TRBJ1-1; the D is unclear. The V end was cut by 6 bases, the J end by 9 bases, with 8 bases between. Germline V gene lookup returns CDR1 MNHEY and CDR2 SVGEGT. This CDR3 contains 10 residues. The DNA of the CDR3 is TGTGCCAGCAGACTCGGGCAAGCTTTCTTT. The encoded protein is CASRLGQAFF.

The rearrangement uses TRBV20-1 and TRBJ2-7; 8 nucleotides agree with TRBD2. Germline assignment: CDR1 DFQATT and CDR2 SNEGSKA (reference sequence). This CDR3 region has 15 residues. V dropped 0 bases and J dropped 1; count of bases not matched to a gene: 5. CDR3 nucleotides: TGCAGTGCTAGAGATTTGGGACTAGGATCCTACGAGCAGTACTTC. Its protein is CSARDLGLGSYEQYF.

The CDR3 loop is CASSQEVTGTGGPSNTGELFF. For the CDR3, the DNA is TGCGCCAGCAGCCAAGAGGTCACCGGGACAGGGGGACCATCGAACACCGGGGAGCTGTTTTTT. V and J are TRBV4-1 and TRBJ2-2; 11 nucleotides align to TRBD1. Per germline, CDR1 MGHRA and CDR2 YSYEKL. J gave up 0 bases and V 0 bases, and 12 bases lay outside the gene matches. This CDR3 is built from 21 residues.

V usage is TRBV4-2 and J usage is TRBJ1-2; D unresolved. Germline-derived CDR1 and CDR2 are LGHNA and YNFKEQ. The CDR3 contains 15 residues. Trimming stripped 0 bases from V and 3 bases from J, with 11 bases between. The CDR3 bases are TGTGCCAGCAGCCAAGAAAAGGGTTTTGACTATGGCTACACCTTC. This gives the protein CASSQEKGFDYGYTF.

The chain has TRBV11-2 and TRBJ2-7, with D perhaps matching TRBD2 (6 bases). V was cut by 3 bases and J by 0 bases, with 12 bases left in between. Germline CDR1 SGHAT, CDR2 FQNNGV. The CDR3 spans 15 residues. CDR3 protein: CASSLEPSVSYEQYF. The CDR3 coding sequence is TGTGCCAGCAGCTTGGAGCCTAGCGTCTCCTACGAGCAGTACTTC. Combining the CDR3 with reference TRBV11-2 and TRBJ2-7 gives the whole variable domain EAGVAQSPRYKIIEKRQSVAFWCNPISGHATLYWYQQILGQGPKLLIQFQNNGVVDDSQLPKDRFSAERLKGVDSTLKIQPAKLEDSAVYLCASSLEPSVSYEQYFGPGTRLTVT.

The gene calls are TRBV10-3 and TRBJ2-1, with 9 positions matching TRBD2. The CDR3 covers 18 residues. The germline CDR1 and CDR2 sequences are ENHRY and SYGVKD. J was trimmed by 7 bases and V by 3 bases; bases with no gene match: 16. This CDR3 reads CAISDREPSGTGRNEQFF. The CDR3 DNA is TGTGCCATCAGTGACAGGGAACCTAGCGGGACCGGAAGAAATGAGCAGTTCTTC.

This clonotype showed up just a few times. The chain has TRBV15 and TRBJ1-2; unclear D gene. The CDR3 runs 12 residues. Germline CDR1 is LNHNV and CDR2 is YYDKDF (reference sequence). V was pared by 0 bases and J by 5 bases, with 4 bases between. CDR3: CATSRDRYGYTF. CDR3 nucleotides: TGTGCCACCAGCAGAGACCGGTATGGCTACACCTTC.

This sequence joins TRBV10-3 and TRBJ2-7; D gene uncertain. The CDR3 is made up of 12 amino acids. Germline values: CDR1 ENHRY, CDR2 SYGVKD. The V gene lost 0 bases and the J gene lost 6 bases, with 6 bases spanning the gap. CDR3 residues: CAISESGAEQYF. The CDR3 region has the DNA TGTGCCATCAGTGAGTCGGGTGCCGAGCAGTACTTC.

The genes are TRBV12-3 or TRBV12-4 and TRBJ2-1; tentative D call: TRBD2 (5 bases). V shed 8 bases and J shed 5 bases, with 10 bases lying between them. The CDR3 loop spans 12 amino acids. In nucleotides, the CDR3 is TGTGCCAGCGGCGCCGGGGACAATGAGCAGTTCTTC. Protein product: CASGAGDNEQFF.